Listed below are T cell receptor beta chains from one sample, sequenced in a study of blood T cell repertoires in COVID-19. Profiled with immunoSEQ multiplex PCR; TCRdb holds only in-frame clones, not every one. The data hold under 250,000 clones, with around four fifths observed a single time. Sequencing used peripheral blood. All receptors come from a young man who had recovered from COVID-19. The CDR3 runs from the conserved cysteine through the conserved F or W. Fields, in order: J gene, clone size, D gene, V gene, CDR3 protein, CDR3 DNA. D genes are given only for firm matches. Some rows have no size entry. The others give once, few or many, or a class for an expanded clone.

J: TRBJ2-7; size: -; D: TRBD1; V: TRBV12-3/TRBV12-4; CDR3: CASRIGTAYEQYF; DNA: TGTGCCAGCAGGATAGGGACAGCCTACGAGCAGTACTTC
J: TRBJ1-6; size: few; D: -; V: TRBV4-1; CDR3: CASSPVGLGGTYNSPLHF; DNA: TGCGCCAGCAGCCCCGTTGGTCTAGGGGGTACCTATAATTCACCCCTCCACTTT
J: TRBJ2-5; size: few; D: -; V: TRBV7-2; CDR3: CASSLKGREGTQYF; DNA: TGTGCCAGCAGCCTAAAGGGGCGGGAAGGGACCCAGTACTTC
J: TRBJ1-2; size: -; D: -; V: TRBV7-6; CDR3: CASSLGVWGGAPYGYTF; DNA: TGTGCCAGCAGCTTAGGAGTATGGGGGGGCGCTCCCTATGGCTACACCTTC
J: TRBJ2-2; size: -; D: -; V: TRBV5-1; CDR3: CASSPGGGTSGELFF; DNA: TGCGCCAGTTCCCCCGGTGGGGGCACCTCCGGGGAGCTGTTTTTT
J: TRBJ2-1; size: -; D: TRBD2; V: TRBV3-1/TRBV3-2; CDR3: CASSRLAGGQGEQFF; DNA: TGTGCCAGCAGCCGCCTAGCGGGGGGGCAGGGTGAGCAGTTCTTC
J: TRBJ1-1; size: -; D: TRBD1; V: TRBV5-8; CDR3: CASSLGQGALLGWDAFF; DNA: TGTGCCAGCAGCCTGGGACAGGGGGCTTTATTGGGATGGGACGCTTTCTTT
J: TRBJ2-3; size: -; D: TRBD2; V: TRBV4-2; CDR3: CASSQDLAGGTDTQYF; DNA: TGTGCCAGCAGCCAAGATTTGGCGGGGGGCACAGATACGCAGTATTTT
J: TRBJ2-1; size: -; D: -; V: TRBV11-2; CDR3: CASSLGGAGALYNEQFF; DNA: TGTGCCAGCAGCTTAGGGGGGGCGGGGGCGTTATACAATGAGCAGTTCTTC
J: TRBJ1-4; size: -; D: -; V: TRBV5-3; CDR3: CARSLGGTATNEKLFF; DNA: TGTGCCAGAAGCTTGGGGGGCACTGCAACTAATGAAAAACTGTTTTTT
J: TRBJ2-1; size: -; D: TRBD2; V: TRBV3-1/TRBV3-2; CDR3: CASSQVRGGGPYNEQFF; DNA: TGTGCCAGCAGCCAAGTTCGGGGCGGGGGGCCCTACAATGAGCAGTTCTTC
J: TRBJ2-1; size: -; D: TRBD1; V: TRBV9; CDR3: CASSVLMDRAYNEQFF; DNA: TGTGCCAGCAGCGTACTAATGGACAGGGCCTACAATGAGCAGTTCTTC
J: TRBJ1-6; size: once; D: -; V: TRBV6-6; CDR3: CASSSPTEINSPLHF; DNA: TGTGCCAGCAGTTCCCCCACAGAGATTAATTCACCCCTCCACTTT
J: TRBJ1-6; size: -; D: TRBD1; V: TRBV4-1; CDR3: CASSPLWRQGGSPLHF; DNA: TGCGCCAGCAGCCCCCTCTGGAGACAGGGGGGTTCACCCCTCCACTTT
J: TRBJ1-5; size: -; D: -; V: TRBV19; CDR3: CASSGTGFGAQPQHF; DNA: TGTGCCAGTAGTGGCACAGGGTTTGGGGCTCAGCCCCAGCATTTT
J: TRBJ1-4; size: -; D: -; V: TRBV5-1; CDR3: CASTLGEGANEKLFF; DNA: TGCGCCAGCACCCTCGGGGAGGGAGCTAATGAAAAACTGTTTTTT
J: TRBJ1-1; size: -; D: -; V: TRBV19; CDR3: CASSIGGRGTEAFF; DNA: TGTGCCAGTTCCATCGGGGGTAGGGGCACTGAAGCTTTCTTT
J: TRBJ1-5; size: once; D: TRBD1; V: TRBV28; CDR3: CASSWDRVSNQPQHF; DNA: TGTGCCAGCAGTTGGGACAGGGTTAGCAATCAGCCCCAGCATTTT
J: TRBJ2-5; size: -; D: TRBD1; V: TRBV27; CDR3: CASSLRQGRSETQYF; DNA: TGTGCCAGCAGTTTACGACAGGGAAGGTCCGAGACCCAGTACTTC
J: TRBJ1-5; size: -; D: TRBD1; V: TRBV6-1; CDR3: CASSGDRNQPQHF; DNA: TGTGCCAGCTCGGGGGACAGAAATCAGCCCCAGCATTTT
J: TRBJ2-1; size: -; D: TRBD2; V: TRBV11-2; CDR3: CASSSAGLGPFYEQFF; DNA: TGTGCCAGCAGCTCCGCGGGACTAGGACCTTTTTATGAGCAGTTCTTC
J: TRBJ1-1; size: -; D: -; V: TRBV4-1; CDR3: CASSRRDDTEAFF; DNA: TGCGCCAGCAGCCGGCGGGATGACACTGAAGCTTTCTTT
J: TRBJ1-5; size: -; D: -; V: TRBV11-2; CDR3: CASSFQNNQPQHF; DNA: TGTGCCAGCAGCTTCCAGAACAATCAGCCCCAGCATTTT
J: TRBJ1-5; size: -; D: -; V: TRBV6-4; CDR3: CASSDRGMGQPQHF; DNA: TGTGCCAGCAGTGACCGGGGGATGGGTCAGCCCCAGCATTTT
J: TRBJ2-3; size: -; D: TRBD1; V: TRBV18; CDR3: CASSPLGGQATDTQYF; DNA: TGTGCCAGCTCTCCCTTGGGGGGACAGGCCACAGATACGCAGTATTTT
J: TRBJ2-2; size: -; D: TRBD1; V: TRBV6-1; CDR3: CASSEDQGAVGELFF; DNA: TGTGCCAGCAGTGAAGATCAGGGGGCCGTCGGGGAGCTGTTTTTT
J: TRBJ1-1; size: -; D: -; V: TRBV24-1; CDR3: CATSPRGGAGGTEAFF; DNA: TGTGCCACCAGCCCGAGAGGGGGGGCCGGCGGCACTGAAGCTTTCTTT
J: TRBJ1-1; size: once; D: -; V: TRBV11-2; CDR3: CASSATAGQTEAFF; DNA: TGTGCCAGCAGCGCCACGGCGGGCCAGACAGAAGCTTTCTTT
J: TRBJ1-5; size: -; D: TRBD1; V: TRBV27; CDR3: CASTPGQGDQPQHF; DNA: TGTGCCAGCACCCCGGGACAGGGTGATCAGCCCCAGCATTTT
J: TRBJ1-1; size: -; D: -; V: TRBV15; CDR3: CATSRSGTTNVFF; DNA: TGTGCCACCAGCAGATCGGGAACCACCAATGTTTTCTTT
J: TRBJ2-5; size: -; D: -; V: TRBV18; CDR3: CASSPPGLPHETQYF; DNA: TGTGCCAGCTCACCACCAGGACTACCCCACGAGACCCAGTACTTC
J: TRBJ1-5; size: -; D: TRBD1; V: TRBV7-8; CDR3: CASSPMVGTGTQPQHF; DNA: TGTGCCAGCAGCCCAATGGTAGGGACAGGGACTCAGCCCCAGCATTTT
J: TRBJ2-5; size: -; D: TRBD1; V: TRBV9; CDR3: CASSKQGSGVETQYF; DNA: TGTGCCAGCAGCAAACAGGGGAGTGGGGTCGAGACCCAGTACTTC
J: TRBJ1-1; size: once; D: -; V: TRBV3-1/TRBV3-2; CDR3: CASSLGHPNTEAFF; DNA: TGTGCCAGCAGCCTAGGACACCCGAACACTGAAGCTTTCTTT
J: TRBJ2-7; size: once; D: -; V: TRBV2; CDR3: CASSKQGGLKSSYEQYF; DNA: TGTGCCAGCAGTAAACAAGGCGGACTAAAGAGCTCCTACGAGCAGTACTTC